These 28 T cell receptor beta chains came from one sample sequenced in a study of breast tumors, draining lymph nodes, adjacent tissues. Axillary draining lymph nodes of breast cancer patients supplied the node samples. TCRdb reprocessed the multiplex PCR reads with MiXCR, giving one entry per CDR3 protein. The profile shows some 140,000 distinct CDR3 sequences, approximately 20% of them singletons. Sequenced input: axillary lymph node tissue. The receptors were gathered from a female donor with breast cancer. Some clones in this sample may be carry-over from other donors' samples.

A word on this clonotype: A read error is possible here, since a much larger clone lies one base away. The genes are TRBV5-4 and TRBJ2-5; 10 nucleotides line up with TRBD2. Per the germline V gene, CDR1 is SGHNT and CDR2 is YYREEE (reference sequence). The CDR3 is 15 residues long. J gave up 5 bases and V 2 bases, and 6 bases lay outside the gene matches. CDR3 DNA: TGTGCCAGCAGCTTCAAGCGGGGGGGCCGGGAGACCCAGTACTTC. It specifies CASSFKRGGRETQYF.

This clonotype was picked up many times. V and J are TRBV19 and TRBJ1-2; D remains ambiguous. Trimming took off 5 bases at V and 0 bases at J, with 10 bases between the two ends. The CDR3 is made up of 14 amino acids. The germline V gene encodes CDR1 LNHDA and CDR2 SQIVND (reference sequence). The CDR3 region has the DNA TGTGCCAGTAGTGCGGACTCCGCTAACTATGGCTACACCTTC. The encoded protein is CASSADSANYGYTF.

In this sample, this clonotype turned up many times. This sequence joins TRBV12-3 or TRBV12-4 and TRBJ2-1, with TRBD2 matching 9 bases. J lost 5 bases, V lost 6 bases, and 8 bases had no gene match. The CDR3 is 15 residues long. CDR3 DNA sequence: TGTGCCAGCAGCCCTATTAGCGGGAGCAACAATGAGCAGTTCTTC. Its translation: CASSPISGSNNEQFF.

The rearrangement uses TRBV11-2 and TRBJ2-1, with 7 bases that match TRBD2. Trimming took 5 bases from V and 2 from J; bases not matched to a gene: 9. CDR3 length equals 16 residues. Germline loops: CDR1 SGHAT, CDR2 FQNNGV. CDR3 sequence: CASSVGGGGAYNEQFF. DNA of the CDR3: TGTGCCAGCAGCGTAGGTGGGGGGGGGGCCTACAATGAGCAGTTCTTC.

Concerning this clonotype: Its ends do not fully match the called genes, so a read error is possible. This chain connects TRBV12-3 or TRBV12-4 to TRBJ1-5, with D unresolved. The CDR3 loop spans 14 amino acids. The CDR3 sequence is CASSLGGSNQPHHF. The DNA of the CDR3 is TGTGCCAGCAGTTTAGGGGGAAGCAATCAGCCCCATCATTTT.

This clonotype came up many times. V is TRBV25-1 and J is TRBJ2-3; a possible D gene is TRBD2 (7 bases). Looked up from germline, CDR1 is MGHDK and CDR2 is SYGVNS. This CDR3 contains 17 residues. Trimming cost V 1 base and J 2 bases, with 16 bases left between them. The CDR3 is CASSEWGGGEFTDTQYF. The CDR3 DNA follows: TGTGCCAGCAGTGAATGGGGGGGGGGCGAGTTCACAGATACGCAGTATTTT.

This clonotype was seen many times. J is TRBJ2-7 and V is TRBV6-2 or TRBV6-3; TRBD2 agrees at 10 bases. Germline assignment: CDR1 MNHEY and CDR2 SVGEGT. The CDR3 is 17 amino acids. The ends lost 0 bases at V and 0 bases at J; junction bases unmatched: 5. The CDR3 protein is CASSYSPSSGSSYEQYF. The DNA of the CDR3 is TGTGCCAGCAGTTACTCTCCGTCTAGCGGGAGCTCCTACGAGCAGTACTTC.

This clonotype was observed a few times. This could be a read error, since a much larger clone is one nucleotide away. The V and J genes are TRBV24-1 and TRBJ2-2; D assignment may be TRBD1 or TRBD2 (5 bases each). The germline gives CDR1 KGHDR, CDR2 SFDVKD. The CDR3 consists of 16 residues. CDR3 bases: TGTGCCACCACCCGTAGGGCCAGGGCGTCCACCGGGGAGCTGCTTTTT. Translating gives CATTRRARASTGELLF.

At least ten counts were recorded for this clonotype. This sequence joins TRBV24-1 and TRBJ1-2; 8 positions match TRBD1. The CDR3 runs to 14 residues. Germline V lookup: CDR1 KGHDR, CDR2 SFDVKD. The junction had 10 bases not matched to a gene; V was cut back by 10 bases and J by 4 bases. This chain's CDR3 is CATSDRGRVYGYTF. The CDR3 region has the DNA TGTGCCACGTCCGACAGGGGCCGTGTCTATGGCTACACCTTC.

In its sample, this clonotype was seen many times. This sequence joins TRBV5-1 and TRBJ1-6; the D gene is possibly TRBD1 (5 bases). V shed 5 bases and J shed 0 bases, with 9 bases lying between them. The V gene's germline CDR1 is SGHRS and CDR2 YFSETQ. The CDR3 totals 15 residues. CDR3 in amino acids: CASRLQDSYNSPLHF. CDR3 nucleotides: TGCGCCAGCAGATTACAGGACTCCTATAATTCACCCCTCCACTTT.

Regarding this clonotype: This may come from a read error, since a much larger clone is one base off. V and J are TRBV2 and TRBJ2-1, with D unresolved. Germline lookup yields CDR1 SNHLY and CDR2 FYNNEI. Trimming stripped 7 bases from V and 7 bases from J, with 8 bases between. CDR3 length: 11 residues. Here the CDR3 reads CASITENEQFF. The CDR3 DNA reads TGTGCCAGCATAACGGAGAATGAGCAGTTCTTC.

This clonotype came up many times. The CDR3 sequence is CSARPQRTSETQYF. DNA for the CDR3: TGCAGTGCTAGACCCCAAAGGACTAGCGAGACCCAGTACTTC. The chain recombines TRBV20-1 with TRBJ2-5; 8 bases map to TRBD2. The ends lost 2 bases at V and 5 bases at J; junction bases unmatched: 7. This CDR3 spans 14 amino acids. CDR1 is DFQATT and CDR2 is SNEGSKA in the germline V gene (reference sequence).

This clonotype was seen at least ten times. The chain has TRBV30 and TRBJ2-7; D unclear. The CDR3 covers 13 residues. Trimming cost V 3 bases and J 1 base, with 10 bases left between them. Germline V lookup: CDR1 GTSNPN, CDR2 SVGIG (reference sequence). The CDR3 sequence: CAWSGGRSYEQYF. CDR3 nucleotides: TGTGCCTGGAGCGGTGGCAGGTCCTACGAGCAGTACTTC.

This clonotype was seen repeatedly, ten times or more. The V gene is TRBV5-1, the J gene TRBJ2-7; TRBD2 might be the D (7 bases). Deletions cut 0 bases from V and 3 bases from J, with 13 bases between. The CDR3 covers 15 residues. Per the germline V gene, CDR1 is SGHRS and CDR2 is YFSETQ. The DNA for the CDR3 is TGCGCCAGCAGCTTGGACGGGGGGCGAGGCTACGAGCAGTACTTC. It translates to CASSLDGGRGYEQYF. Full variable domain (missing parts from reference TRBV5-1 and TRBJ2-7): KAGVTQTPRYLIKTRGQQVTLSCSPISGHRSVSWYQQTPGQGLQFLFEYFSETQRNKGNFPGRFSGRQFSNSRSEMNVSTLELGDSALYLCASSLDGGRGYEQYFGPGTRLTVT.

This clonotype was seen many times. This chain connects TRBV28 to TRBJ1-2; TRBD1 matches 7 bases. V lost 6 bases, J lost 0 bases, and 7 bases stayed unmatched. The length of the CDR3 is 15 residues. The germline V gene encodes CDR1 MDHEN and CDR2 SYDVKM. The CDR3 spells CASRRGTAANYGYTF. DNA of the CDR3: TGTGCCAGCAGAAGAGGGACAGCAGCTAACTATGGCTACACCTTC.

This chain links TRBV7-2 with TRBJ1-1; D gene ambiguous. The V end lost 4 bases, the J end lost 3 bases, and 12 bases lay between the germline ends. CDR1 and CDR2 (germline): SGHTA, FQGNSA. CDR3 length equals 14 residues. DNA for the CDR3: TGTGCCAGCAGCTGGGCCGGTTGGGACACTGAAGCTTTCTTT. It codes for CASSWAGWDTEAFF.

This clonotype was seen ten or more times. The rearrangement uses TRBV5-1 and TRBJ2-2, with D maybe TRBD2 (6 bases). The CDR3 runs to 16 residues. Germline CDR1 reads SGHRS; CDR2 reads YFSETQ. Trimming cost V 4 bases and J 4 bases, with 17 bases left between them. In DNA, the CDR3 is TGCGCCAGCAGCGTCTTACCTAGCGAACGCACCGGGGAGCTGTTTTTT. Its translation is CASSVLPSERTGELFF.

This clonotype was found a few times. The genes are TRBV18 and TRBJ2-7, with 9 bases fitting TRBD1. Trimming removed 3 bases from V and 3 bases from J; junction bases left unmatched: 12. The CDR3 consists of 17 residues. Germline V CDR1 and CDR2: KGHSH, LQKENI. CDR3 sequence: CASSPLGQGSSGYEQYF. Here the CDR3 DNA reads TGTGCCAGCTCACCTCTAGGACAGGGGAGTAGCGGCTACGAGCAGTACTTC.

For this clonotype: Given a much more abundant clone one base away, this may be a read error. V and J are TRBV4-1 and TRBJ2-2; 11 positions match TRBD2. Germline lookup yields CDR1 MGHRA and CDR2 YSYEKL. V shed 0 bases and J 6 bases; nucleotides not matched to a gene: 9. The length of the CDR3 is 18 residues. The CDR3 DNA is TGCGCCAGCAGCCAAGAGCGGGGACTAGCGGATTCCGCCGGGGAGCTGTTTTTT. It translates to CASSQERGLADSAGELFF.

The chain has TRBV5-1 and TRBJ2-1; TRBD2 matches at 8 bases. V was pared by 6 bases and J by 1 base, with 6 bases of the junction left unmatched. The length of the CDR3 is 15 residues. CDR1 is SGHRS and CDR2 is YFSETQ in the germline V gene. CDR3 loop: CASMSSGLSYNEQFF. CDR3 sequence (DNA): TGCGCCAGCATGTCTAGCGGGTTGTCCTACAATGAGCAGTTCTTC.

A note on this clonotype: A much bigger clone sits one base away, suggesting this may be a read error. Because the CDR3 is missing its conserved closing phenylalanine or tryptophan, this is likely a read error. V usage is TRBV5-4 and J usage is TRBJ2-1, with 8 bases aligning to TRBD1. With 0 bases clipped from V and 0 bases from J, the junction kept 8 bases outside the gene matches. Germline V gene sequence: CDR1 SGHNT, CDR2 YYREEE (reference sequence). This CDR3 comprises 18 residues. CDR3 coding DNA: TGTGCCAGCAGCTTGGCCCTGGGGACAGGAAGCTCCTACAATGAGCAGTTCTAC. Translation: CASSLALGTGSSYNEQFY.

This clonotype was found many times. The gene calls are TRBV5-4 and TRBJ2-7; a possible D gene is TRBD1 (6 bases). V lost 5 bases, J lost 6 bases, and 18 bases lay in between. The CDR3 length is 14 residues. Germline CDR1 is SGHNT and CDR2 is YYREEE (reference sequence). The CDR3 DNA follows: TGTGCCAGCAGTTCCCGCTTAGGGGGTTTCGAGCAGTACTTC. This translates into CASSSRLGGFEQYF.

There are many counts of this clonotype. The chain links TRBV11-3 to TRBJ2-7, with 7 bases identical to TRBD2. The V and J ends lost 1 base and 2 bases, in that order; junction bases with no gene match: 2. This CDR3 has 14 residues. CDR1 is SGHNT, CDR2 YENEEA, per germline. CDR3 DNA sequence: TGTGCCAGCAGCTTAGTGCGGGGGACCTACGAGCAGTACTTC. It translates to CASSLVRGTYEQYF.

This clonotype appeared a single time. CDR3 protein: CAWSVTGRNQPQHF. The CDR3 nucleotides read TGTGCCTGGAGTGTAACAGGTCGAAATCAGCCCCAGCATTTT. This chain uses TRBV30 with TRBJ1-5; D perhaps matches TRBD1 (5 bases). Trimming shortened V by 0 bases and J by 4 bases, and 10 bases separated the two germline ends. Germline V gene data show CDR1 as GTSNPN and CDR2 as SVGIG (reference sequence). The CDR3 runs 14 residues.

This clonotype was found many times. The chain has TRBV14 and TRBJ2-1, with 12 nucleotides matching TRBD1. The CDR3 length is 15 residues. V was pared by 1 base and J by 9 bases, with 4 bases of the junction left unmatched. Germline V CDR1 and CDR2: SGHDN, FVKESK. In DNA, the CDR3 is TGTGCCAGCAGCCAAGGGGACAGGGGGCATGCTGAGCAGTTCTTC. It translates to CASSQGDRGHAEQFF.

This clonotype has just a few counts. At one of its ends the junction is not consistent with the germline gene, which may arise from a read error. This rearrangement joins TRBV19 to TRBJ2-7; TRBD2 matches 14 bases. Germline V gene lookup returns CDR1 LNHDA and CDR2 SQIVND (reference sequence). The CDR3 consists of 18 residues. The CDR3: CASSIPVTSGRVTYGQYF. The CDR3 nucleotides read TGTGCCAGTAGTATACCGGTGACTAGCGGGAGGGTTACCTACGGGCAGTACTTC.

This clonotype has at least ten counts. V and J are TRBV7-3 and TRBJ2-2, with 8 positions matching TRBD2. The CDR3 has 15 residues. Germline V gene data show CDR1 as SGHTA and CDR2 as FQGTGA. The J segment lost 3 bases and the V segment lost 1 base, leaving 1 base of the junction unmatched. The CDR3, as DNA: TGTGCCAGCAGCTTAAATAGCGGGGACACCGGGGAGCTGTTTTTT. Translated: CASSLNSGDTGELFF.

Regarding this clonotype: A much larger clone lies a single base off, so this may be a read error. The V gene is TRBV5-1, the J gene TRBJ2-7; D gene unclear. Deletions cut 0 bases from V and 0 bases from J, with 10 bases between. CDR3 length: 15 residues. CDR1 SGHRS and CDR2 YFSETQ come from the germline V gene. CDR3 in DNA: TGCGCCAGCAGCTTGGGGGCAGTGAGCTCCTACGAGCAGTACTTC. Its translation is CASSLGAVSSYEQYF.